A single TCR beta chain is shown here with its context. These data are taken from a study of T cell responses to AZD1222 COVID-19 vaccine. The CDR3 length is 15 residues. Germline V lookup: CDR1 MNHEY, CDR2 SMNVEV (reference sequence). V was cut by 4 bases and J by 3 bases, with 15 bases left in between. Data came from immunoSEQ multiplex PCR; TCRdb stores just in-frame clones and leaves some out. The sample records about 120,000 clones, roughly nine tenths being singletons. The chain links TRBV27 to TRBJ1-2; D possibly corresponds to TRBD1 (6 bases). Here the sequenced sample was peripheral blood, taken on day 0 of AZD1222 vaccination. This TCR derives from an adult in good health. Written as DNA, the CDR3 is TGTGCCAGCAGTTCTGGCCTCGACAGGCACTATGGCTACACCTTC. This codes for CASSSGLDRHYGYTF.